These 15 T cell receptor beta chains share one sample of origin, sequenced in a study of blood T cell repertoires in COVID-19 (dated by TCRdb to 2018 to 2020). The library was built by means of the immunoSEQ multiplex PCR assay. The clones in this table, taken by TCRdb from immuneACCESS, are in-frame only. Not every clone is retained; where verified, under half of the shortfall comes from an unresolved V gene, and the cause of the rest is unknown. A total of 200,000 to 300,000 clones appear in this sample, around 87% of them only once. The leading ten clones occupy less than 3% of the sample. The sequenced sample was peripheral blood. The receptors stem from a woman in her fifties or sixties with acute or convalescent COVID-19.

This clone was detected a few times. The gene calls are TRBV28 and TRBJ2-7; TRBD2 aligns across 7 bases. Germline lookup yields CDR1 MDHEN and CDR2 SYDVKM. The CDR3 totals 12 residues. With 5 bases clipped from V and 6 bases from J, the junction kept 4 bases outside the gene matches. CDR3 sequence (DNA): TGTGCCAGCAGTGGGGGGGTTCCCGAGCAGTACTTC. This codes for CASSGGVPEQYF.

The chain joins TRBV4-2 to TRBJ2-6; 12 positions agree with TRBD1. This CDR3 is built from 18 residues. Germline-derived CDR1 and CDR2 are LGHNA and YNFKEQ. The J segment lost 1 base and the V segment lost 7 bases, leaving 8 bases of the junction unmatched. In DNA form, the CDR3 reads TGTGCCAGCAACAATCCGGGACAGGGGGCGTCTGGGGCCAACGTCCTGACTTTC. This translates into CASNNPGQGASGANVLTF.

The J gene is TRBJ1-1, the V gene TRBV30; D not certain. The length of the CDR3 is 13 residues. The germline V gene has CDR1 GTSNPN and CDR2 SVGIG (reference sequence). V dropped 4 bases and J dropped 1 base, with 10 bases sitting between them. The CDR3 coding sequence is TGTGCCTGGAAATGGCTTACGAACACTGAAGCTTTCTTT. Translation: CAWKWLTNTEAFF.

The V call is TRBV28, the J call TRBJ2-3, with D possibly being TRBD1 (6 bases). The CDR3 length is 15 residues. Germline V gene sequence: CDR1 MDHEN, CDR2 SYDVKM. Trimming took 3 bases from V and 3 from J, leaving 13 bases between them. CDR3 DNA: TGTGCCAGCAGTTTCGGGCAGGGGAGTACAGATACGCAGTATTTT. The encoded protein is CASSFGQGSTDTQYF.

V usage is TRBV18 and J usage is TRBJ2-7, with D uncertain. The CDR3 spans 13 residues. Trimming left V 2 bases short and J 1 base short, with 6 bases between. Germline V gene lookup returns CDR1 KGHSH and CDR2 LQKENI. The CDR3 DNA follows: TGTGCCAGCTCACCATGGAGTTCCTACGAGCAGTACTTC. Translated: CASSPWSSYEQYF.

This clone was seen a handful of times. The chain combines TRBV7-2 with TRBJ2-7; 12 bases align to TRBD2. The germline V gene has CDR1 SGHTA and CDR2 FQGNSA. The V and J ends lost 4 bases and 2 bases, in that order; junction bases with no gene match: 12. This CDR3 spans 18 amino acids. The CDR3 is CASSSISLAGGRAYEQYF. The CDR3 DNA reads as TGTGCCAGCAGCTCCATATCTCTAGCGGGAGGGAGGGCCTACGAGCAGTACTTC.

V gene TRBV2 combines with J gene TRBJ1-5; D not resolved. The germline gives CDR1 SNHLY, CDR2 FYNNEI. V lost 6 bases and J lost 0, with 12 bases in between. This CDR3 is built from 15 residues. The CDR3 loop is CASSVNRLSNQPQHF. CDR3 nucleotide sequence: TGTGCCAGCAGCGTTAATCGTCTTAGCAATCAGCCCCAGCATTTT.

This sequence joins TRBV7-9 and TRBJ2-1; 7 bases are a match to TRBD2. Germline V gene data show CDR1 as SEHNR and CDR2 as FQNEAQ (reference sequence). This CDR3 spans 12 amino acids. After removal of 11 bases from V and 4 bases from J, the junction contained 5 bases not matched to a gene. The DNA of the CDR3 is TGTGCCGGAGGGGAGGGATACAATGAGCAGTTCTTC. Translated: CAGGEGYNEQFF.

The V call is TRBV5-1, the J call TRBJ1-1; D is uncertain. There are 14 residues in the CDR3. Per germline, CDR1 SGHRS and CDR2 YFSETQ. V was cut by 0 bases and J by 0 bases, with 6 bases left in between. The CDR3 reads CASSLVGVNTEAFF. Here the CDR3 DNA reads TGCGCCAGCAGCTTGGTCGGGGTGAACACTGAAGCTTTCTTT.

The rearrangement uses TRBV7-3 and TRBJ1-2, with 8 bases that match TRBD1. CDR1 and CDR2 (germline): SGHTA, FQGTGA. The CDR3 is 15 residues long. V dropped 1 base and J dropped 2; count of bases not matched to a gene: 3. CDR3 in amino acids: CASSLMAGGNYGYTF. The CDR3, as DNA: TGTGCCAGCAGCTTAATGGCAGGGGGCAACTATGGCTACACCTTC.

This clone was picked up one time. CDR3 amino acids: CASSRQASSNEKLFF. In DNA, the CDR3 is TGCGCCAGCAGCCGACAAGCAAGCTCTAATGAAAAACTGTTTTTT. V is TRBV4-1 and J is TRBJ1-4; D remains ambiguous. CDR1 is MGHRA and CDR2 is YSYEKL in the germline V gene. V dropped 4 bases and J dropped 3 bases, with 12 bases sitting between them. The CDR3 is 15 amino acids.

The rearrangement uses TRBV12-3 or TRBV12-4 and TRBJ1-2; TRBD1 matches 10 bases. The CDR3 is made up of 13 amino acids. V lost 5 bases, J lost 7 bases, and 4 bases stayed unmatched. The DNA for the CDR3 is TGTGCCAGCAGTACGACAGGGGGCGTTGGCTACACCTTC. Translation: CASSTTGGVGYTF.

The rearrangement joins TRBV7-2 to TRBJ2-1; 7 bases map to TRBD1. This CDR3 contains 16 residues. CDR1 and CDR2 from the germline V gene are SGHTA and FQGNSA. Germline trimming cut 2 bases from V and 1 base from J; bases unmatched to any gene: 5. The CDR3 nucleotides read TGTGCCAGCAGCTTAAGCAGGGGGAATTCCTACAATGAGCAGTTCTTC. Its protein product is CASSLSRGNSYNEQFF. Supplemented by reference TRBV7-2 and TRBJ2-1, the full variable domain reads GAGVSQSPSNKVTEKGKDVELRCDPISGHTALYWYRQSLGQGLEFLIYFQGNSAPDKSGLPSDRFSAERTGGSVSTLTIQRTQQEDSAVYLCASSLSRGNSYNEQFFGPGTRLTVL.

J is TRBJ2-2 and V is TRBV28, with D possibly matching TRBD1 (6 bases). The CDR3 contains 16 residues. Trimming removed 6 bases at V and 1 base at J, with 15 bases between. Germline assignment: CDR1 MDHEN and CDR2 SYDVKM. CDR3 sequence reads: CASRQTPGQNTGELFF. CDR3 DNA: TGTGCCAGCAGACAGACCCCGGGACAGAACACCGGGGAGCTGTTTTTT.

The chain carries TRBV28 and TRBJ2-1, with 11 bases aligning to TRBD2. There are 15 residues in the CDR3. V shed 4 bases, J shed 13 bases, and the junction held 12 bases outside the gene matches. In germline, CDR1 is MDHEN, CDR2 SYDVKM. The CDR3 is CASSSSGTSGTDQFF. As DNA, the CDR3 is TGTGCCAGCAGTTCATCCGGGACTAGCGGAACTGATCAGTTCTTC.